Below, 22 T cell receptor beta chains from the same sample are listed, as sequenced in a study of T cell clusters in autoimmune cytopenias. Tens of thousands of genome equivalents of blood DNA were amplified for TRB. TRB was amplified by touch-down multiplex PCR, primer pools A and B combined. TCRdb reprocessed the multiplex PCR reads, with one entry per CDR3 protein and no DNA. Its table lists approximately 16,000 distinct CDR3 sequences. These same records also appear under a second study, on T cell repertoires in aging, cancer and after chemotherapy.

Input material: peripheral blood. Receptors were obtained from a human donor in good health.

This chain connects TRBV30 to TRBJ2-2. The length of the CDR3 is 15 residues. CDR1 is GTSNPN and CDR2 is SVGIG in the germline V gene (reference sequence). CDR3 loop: CAWSYNDANTGELFF.

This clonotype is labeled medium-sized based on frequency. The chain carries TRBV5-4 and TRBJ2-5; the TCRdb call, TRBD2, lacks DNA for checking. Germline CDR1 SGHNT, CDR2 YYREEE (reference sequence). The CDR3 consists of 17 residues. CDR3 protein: CASSLLAGGRAAETQYF.

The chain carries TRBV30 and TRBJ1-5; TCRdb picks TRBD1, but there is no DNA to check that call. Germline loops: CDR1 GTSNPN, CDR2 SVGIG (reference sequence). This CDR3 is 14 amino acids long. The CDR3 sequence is CAWSDRGLNQPQHF.

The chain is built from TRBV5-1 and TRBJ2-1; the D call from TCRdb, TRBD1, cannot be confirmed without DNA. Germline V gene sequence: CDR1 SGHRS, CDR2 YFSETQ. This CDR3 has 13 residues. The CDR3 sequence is CASSSPPGAGRFF.

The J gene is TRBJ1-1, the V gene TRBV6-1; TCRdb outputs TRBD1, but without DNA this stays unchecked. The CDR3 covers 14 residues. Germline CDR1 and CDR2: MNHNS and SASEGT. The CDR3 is CASTETVRGTEAFF.

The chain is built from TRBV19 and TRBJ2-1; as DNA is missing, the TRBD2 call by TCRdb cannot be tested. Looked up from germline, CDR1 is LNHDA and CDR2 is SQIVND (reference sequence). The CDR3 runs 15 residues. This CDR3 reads CASKGLAGGSNEQFF.

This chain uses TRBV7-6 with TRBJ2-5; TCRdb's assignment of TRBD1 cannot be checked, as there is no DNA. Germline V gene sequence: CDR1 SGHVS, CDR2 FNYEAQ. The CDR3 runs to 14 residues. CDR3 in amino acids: CASSPTQGAGSQYF.

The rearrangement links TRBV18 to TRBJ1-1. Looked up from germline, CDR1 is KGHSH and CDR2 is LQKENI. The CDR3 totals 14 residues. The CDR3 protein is CASSPEIGLTEAFF.

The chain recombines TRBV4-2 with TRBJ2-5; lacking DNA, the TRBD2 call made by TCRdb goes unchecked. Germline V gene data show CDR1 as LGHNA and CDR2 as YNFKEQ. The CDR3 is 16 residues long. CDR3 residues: CASSQEGRLAKETQYF.

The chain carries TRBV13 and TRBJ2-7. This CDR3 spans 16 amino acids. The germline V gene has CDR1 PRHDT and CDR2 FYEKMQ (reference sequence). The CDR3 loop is CASSLGGRVSSYEQYF.

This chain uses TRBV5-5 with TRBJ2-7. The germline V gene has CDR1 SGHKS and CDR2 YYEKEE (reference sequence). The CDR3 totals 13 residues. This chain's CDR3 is CASSLPVTYEQYF.

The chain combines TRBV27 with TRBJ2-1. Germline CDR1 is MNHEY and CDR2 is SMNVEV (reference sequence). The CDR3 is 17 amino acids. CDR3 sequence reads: CASSFGLATGTYNEQFF.

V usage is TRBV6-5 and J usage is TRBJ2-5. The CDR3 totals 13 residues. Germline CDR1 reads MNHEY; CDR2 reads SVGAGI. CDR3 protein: CASSYSALTPQYF.

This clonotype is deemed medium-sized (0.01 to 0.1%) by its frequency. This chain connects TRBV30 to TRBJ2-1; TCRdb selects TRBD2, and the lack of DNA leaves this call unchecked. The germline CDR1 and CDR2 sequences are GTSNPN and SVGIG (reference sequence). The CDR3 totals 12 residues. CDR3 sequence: CAFTLLSNEQFF.

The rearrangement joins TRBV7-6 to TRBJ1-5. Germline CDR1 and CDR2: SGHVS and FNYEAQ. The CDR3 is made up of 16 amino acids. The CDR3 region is CASSPSGGGGKQPQHF.

CDR3 sequence: CAISEGAGGPFGTDTQYF. This chain connects TRBV10-3 to TRBJ2-3; TCRdb's D gene call, TRBD2, goes unchecked for lack of DNA. CDR1 is ENHRY and CDR2 is SYGVKD in the germline V gene. The CDR3 loop spans 18 amino acids.

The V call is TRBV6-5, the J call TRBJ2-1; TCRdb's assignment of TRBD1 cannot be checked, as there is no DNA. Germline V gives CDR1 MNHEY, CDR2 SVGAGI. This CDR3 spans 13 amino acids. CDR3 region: CASSPGAVNEQFF.

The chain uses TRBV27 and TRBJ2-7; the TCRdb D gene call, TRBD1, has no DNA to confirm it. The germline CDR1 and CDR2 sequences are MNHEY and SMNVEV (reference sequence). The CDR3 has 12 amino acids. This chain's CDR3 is CGSSRTGGEQYF.

CDR3 region: CASSLAGPTSGRANEQFF. The V call is TRBV5-5, the J call TRBJ2-1; TCRdb's D gene call, TRBD2, goes unchecked for lack of DNA. The CDR3 is 18 residues long. The germline gives CDR1 SGHKS, CDR2 YYEKEE (reference sequence).

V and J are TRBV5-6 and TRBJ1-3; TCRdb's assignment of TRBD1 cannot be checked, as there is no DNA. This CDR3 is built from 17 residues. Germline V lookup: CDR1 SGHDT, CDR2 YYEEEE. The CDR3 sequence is CASSSTQGRLSGNTIYF.

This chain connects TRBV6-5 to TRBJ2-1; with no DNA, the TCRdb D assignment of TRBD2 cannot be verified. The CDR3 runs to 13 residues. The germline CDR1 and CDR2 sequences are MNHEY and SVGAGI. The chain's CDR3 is CASSKTSGSREFF.

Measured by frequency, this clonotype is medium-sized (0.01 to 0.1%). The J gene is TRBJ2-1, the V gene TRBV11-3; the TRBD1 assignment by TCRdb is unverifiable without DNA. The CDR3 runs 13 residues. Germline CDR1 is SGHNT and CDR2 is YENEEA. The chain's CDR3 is CASSPAPYNEQFF.